These 16 T cell receptor beta chains were all obtained from the same sample, sequenced in a study of blood T cell repertoires in COVID-19. Assay used: immunoSEQ multiplex PCR; TCRdb lists only in-frame clones, some missing. The sample yields 150,000 to 200,000 clones, 80% to 85% seen once. Source material: peripheral blood. Every receptor here comes from a human donor with acute or convalescent COVID-19. The donor label of this sample is uncertain.

The genes are TRBV7-9 and TRBJ1-5; a weak D match, TRBD1 (5 bases). The V end was cut by 5 bases, the J end by 2 bases, with 10 bases between. This CDR3 contains 14 residues. CDR1 is SEHNR, CDR2 FQNEAQ, per germline (reference sequence). CDR3 DNA: TGTGCCAGCAGCAGGGGAGAAGGCAATCAGCCCCAGCATTTT. It yields the protein CASSRGEGNQPQHF.

The chain has TRBV9 and TRBJ1-2, with 8 positions matching TRBD1. There are 15 residues in the CDR3. Germline V gene lookup returns CDR1 SGDLS and CDR2 YYNGEE. Germline trimming cut 0 bases from V and 8 bases from J; bases unmatched to any gene: 9. The CDR3: CASSVGPGGATGYTF. The DNA of the CDR3 is TGTGCCAGCAGCGTAGGCCCAGGGGGCGCGACGGGCTACACCTTC.

V is TRBV7-3 and J is TRBJ2-1; the match to TRBD2 covers 7 bases. The CDR3 length is 14 residues. Trimming took 0 bases from V and 4 from J; bases not matched to a gene: 0. Per germline, CDR1 SGHTA and CDR2 FQGTGA. The CDR3 nucleotides read TGTGCCAGCAGCTTAACGGGAGGGTACAATGAGCAGTTCTTC. It encodes CASSLTGGYNEQFF. Full variable domain (remainder filled in from reference TRBV7-3 and TRBJ2-1): GAGVSQTPSNKVTEKGKYVELRCDPISGHTALYWYRQSLGQGPEFLIYFQGTGAADDSGLPNDRFFAVRPEGSVSTLKIQRTERGDSAVYLCASSLTGGYNEQFFGPGTRLTVL.

Concerning this clone: Other nucleotide sequences from this sample produce the same CDR3. The chain uses TRBV2 and TRBJ2-7; D possibly corresponds to TRBD2 (6 bases). Germline loops: CDR1 SNHLY, CDR2 FYNNEI. V was shortened by 6 bases and J by 4 bases, with 7 bases between the two germline ends. The length of the CDR3 is 11 residues. Written as DNA, the CDR3 is TGTGCCAGCAGACGGGGGTACGAGCAGTACTTC. This gives the protein CASRRGYEQYF.

The J gene is TRBJ2-2, the V gene TRBV6-1; 8 positions match TRBD1. The length of the CDR3 is 16 residues. J gave up 6 bases and V 4 bases, and 10 bases lay outside the gene matches. CDR1 and CDR2 from the germline V gene are MNHNS and SASEGT. The CDR3 DNA reads as TGTGCCAGCAGTGCACGACAGGGGAGGCGGGCCGGGGAGCTGTTTTTT. It specifies CASSARQGRRAGELFF.

This clone was seen a few times. The chain joins TRBV6-5 to TRBJ2-5; D may be TRBD2 (6 bases). In germline, CDR1 is MNHEY, CDR2 SVGAGI. Trimming left V 9 bases short and J 7 bases short, with 21 bases between. CDR3 length: 14 residues. The CDR3: CASSRMGLGRTQYF. The CDR3 DNA sequence: TGTGCCAGTTCCCGTATGGGACTGGGGCGGACCCAGTACTTC.

The gene calls are TRBV6-5 and TRBJ2-7, with D possibly being TRBD1 (5 bases). The CDR3 length is 13 residues. Per germline, CDR1 MNHEY and CDR2 SVGAGI. V was clipped by 7 bases and J by 0 bases, with 10 bases between them. The CDR3 nucleotides read TGTGCCAGCAATAGACAGATCTCCTACGAGCAGTACTTC. This translates into CASNRQISYEQYF.

This chain joins TRBV5-1 and TRBJ1-1; D gene ambiguous. The CDR3 has 15 residues. V shed 1 base and J shed 3 bases, with 13 bases lying between them. Germline V gene data show CDR1 as SGHRS and CDR2 as YFSETQ. The CDR3 protein is CASSLWAGRDTEAFF. CDR3 DNA: TGCGCCAGCAGCTTGTGGGCCGGGCGGGACACTGAAGCTTTCTTT.

The J gene is TRBJ2-3, the V gene TRBV5-4; 12 bases are a match to TRBD2. CDR1 and CDR2 (germline): SGHNT, YYREEE (reference sequence). This CDR3 contains 16 residues. Trimming removed 3 bases from V and 5 bases from J; junction bases left unmatched: 7. The CDR3 DNA reads TGTGCCAGCAGCTCCGGACTAGCGGGGTTAGGAGATACGCAGTATTTT. Translation gives CASSSGLAGLGDTQYF.

In this sample, this clone turned up a few times. This sequence joins TRBV2 and TRBJ2-7; 10 bases agree with TRBD2. The germline V gene encodes CDR1 SNHLY and CDR2 FYNNEI. J gave up 2 bases and V 2 bases, and 3 bases lay outside the gene matches. The CDR3 is 15 residues long. Here the CDR3 reads CASSELAGAPYEQYF. The CDR3, as DNA: TGTGCCAGCAGTGAACTAGCGGGGGCCCCCTACGAGCAGTACTTC. The full variable domain, with the rest looked up from reference TRBV2 and TRBJ2-7, is EPEVTQTPSHQVTQMGQEVILRCVPISNHLYFYWYRQILGQKVEFLVSFYNNEISEKSEIFDDQFSVERPDGSNFTLKIRSTKLEDSAMYFCASSELAGAPYEQYFGPGTRLTVT.

This clone has a count of ten or more. The rearrangement links TRBV7-9 to TRBJ1-4; TRBD1 might be the D (6 bases). The V end was cut by 4 bases, the J end by 7 bases, with 16 bases between. Germline V gives CDR1 SEHNR, CDR2 FQNEAQ (reference sequence). The CDR3 runs 15 residues. For the CDR3, the DNA is TGTGCCAGCAGCTCCCGCACGGGAGGGGGTGAAAAACTGTTTTTT. It encodes CASSSRTGGGEKLFF.

The count of this clone is one. V gene TRBV5-1 combines with J gene TRBJ2-7; a weak D match, TRBD1 (6 bases). Germline V lookup: CDR1 SGHRS, CDR2 YFSETQ. The V gene lost 7 bases and the J gene lost 0 bases, with 11 bases spanning the gap. CDR3 size: 13 residues. This chain's CDR3 is CASRDILSYEQYF. DNA for the CDR3: TGCGCCAGCCGGGACATTCTCTCCTACGAGCAGTACTTC.

To note about this clone: This is likely a read error, given that the CDR3 carries no conserved phenylalanine or tryptophan at its end. V gene TRBV30 combines with J gene TRBJ1-2; D ambiguous. CDR1 GTSNPN and CDR2 SVGIG come from the germline V gene (reference sequence). Trimming shortened V by 3 bases and J by 6 bases, and 14 bases separated the two germline ends. This CDR3 is built from 13 residues. CDR3 protein: CAWRGGQVNGYTL. CDR3 DNA: TGTGCCTGGAGAGGTGGGCAGGTCAATGGCTACACCCTC.

The V call is TRBV28, the J call TRBJ2-3; 7 nucleotides agree with TRBD2. Germline CDR1 and CDR2: MDHEN and SYDVKM. This CDR3 contains 14 residues. Trimming removed 8 bases from V and 0 bases from J; junction bases left unmatched: 5. CDR3 nucleotides: TGTGCCAGCGCTACGGGGGGTAGCACAGATACGCAGTATTTT. As protein: CASATGGSTDTQYF. Based on the CDR3 plus reference TRBV28 and TRBJ2-3, the full variable domain is DVKVTQSSRYLVKRTGEKVFLECVQDMDHENMFWYRQDPGLGLRLIYFSYDVKMKEKGDIPEGYSVSREKKERFSLILESASTNQTSMYLCASATGGSTDTQYFGPGTRLTVL.

This chain connects TRBV19 to TRBJ2-1; the match to TRBD2 covers 8 bases. V gave up 6 bases and J gave up 2 bases; unmatched junction bases: 0. In germline, CDR1 is LNHDA, CDR2 SQIVND (reference sequence). The CDR3 extends over 13 amino acids. The CDR3 spells CASSGRAYNEQFF. DNA for the CDR3: TGTGCCAGTAGCGGGAGGGCCTACAATGAGCAGTTCTTC.

The chain employs TRBV6-1 and TRBJ1-2; TRBD1 might be the D (6 bases). This CDR3 spans 15 amino acids. V lost 0 bases and J 8 bases, leaving 16 bases between the germline ends. Germline CDR1 MNHNS, CDR2 SASEGT. DNA of the CDR3: TGTGCCAGCAGTGAAGCGACAGGCAGGGTTACCGGCTACACCTTC. Translating it yields CASSEATGRVTGYTF.